This T cell receptor (beta chain) was sequenced for a study of T cell responses to AZD1222 COVID-19 vaccine. On this clone itself: Its target is not known.

Produced via immunoSEQ multiplex PCR; TCRdb's table is partial and in-frame only. This sample carries 150,000 to 250,000 clones, roughly 90% of them seen once, and the ten largest clones take approximately 3.4%. Findings and limits, study-wide: In a largely white British group with more females than males, clonal diversity was possibly underestimated. Spike regions recognized by vaccine-associated CD4 TCRs spanned the protein, led by 160-218 and 743-854.

Trimming pared 4 bases from V and 0 bases from J, leaving 11 bases between. The CDR3 is made up of 15 amino acids. CDR1 is SGDLS, CDR2 YYNGEE, per germline. The specimen comprised peripheral blood, sampled 28 days after the second AZD1222 dose. This receptor was taken from an adult who received the AZD1222 COVID-19 vaccine. This sequence joins TRBV9 and TRBJ1-3, with D perhaps TRBD1 (5 bases). This CDR3 reads CASSTTGLSGNTIYF. The DNA for the CDR3 is TGTGCCAGCAGCACTACAGGTCTCTCTGGAAACACCATATATTTT.